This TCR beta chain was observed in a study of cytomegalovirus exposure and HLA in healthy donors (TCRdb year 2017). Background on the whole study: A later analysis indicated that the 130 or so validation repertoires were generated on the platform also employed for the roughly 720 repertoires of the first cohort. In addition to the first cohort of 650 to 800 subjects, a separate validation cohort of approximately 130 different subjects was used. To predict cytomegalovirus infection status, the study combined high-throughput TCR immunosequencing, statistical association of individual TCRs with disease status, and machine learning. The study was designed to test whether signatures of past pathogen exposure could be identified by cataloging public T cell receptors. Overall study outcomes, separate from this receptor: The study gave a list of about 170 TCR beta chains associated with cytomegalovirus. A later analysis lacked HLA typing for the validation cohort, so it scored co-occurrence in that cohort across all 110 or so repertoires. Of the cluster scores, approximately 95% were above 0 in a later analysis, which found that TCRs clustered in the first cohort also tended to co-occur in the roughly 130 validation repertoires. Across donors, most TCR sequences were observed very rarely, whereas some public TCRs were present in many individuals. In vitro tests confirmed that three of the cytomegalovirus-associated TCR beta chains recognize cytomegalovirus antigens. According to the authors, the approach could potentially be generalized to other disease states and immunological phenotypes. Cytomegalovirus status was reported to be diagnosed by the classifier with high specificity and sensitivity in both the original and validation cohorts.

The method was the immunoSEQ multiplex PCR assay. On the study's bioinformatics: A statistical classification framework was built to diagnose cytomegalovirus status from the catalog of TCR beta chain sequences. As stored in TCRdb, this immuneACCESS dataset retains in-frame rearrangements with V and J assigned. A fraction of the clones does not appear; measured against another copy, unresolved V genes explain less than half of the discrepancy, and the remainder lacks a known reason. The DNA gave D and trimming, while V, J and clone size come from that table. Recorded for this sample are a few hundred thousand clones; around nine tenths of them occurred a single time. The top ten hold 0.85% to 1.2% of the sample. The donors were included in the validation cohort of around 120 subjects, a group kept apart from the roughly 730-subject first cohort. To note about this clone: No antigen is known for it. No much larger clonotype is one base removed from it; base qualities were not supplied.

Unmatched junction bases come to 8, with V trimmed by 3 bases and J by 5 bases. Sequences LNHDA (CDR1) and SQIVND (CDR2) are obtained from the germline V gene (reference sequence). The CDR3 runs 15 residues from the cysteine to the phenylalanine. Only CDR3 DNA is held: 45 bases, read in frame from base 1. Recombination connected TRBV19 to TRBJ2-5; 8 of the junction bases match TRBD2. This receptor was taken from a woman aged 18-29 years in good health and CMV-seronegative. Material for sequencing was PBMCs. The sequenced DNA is TGTGCCAGTAGTATGAGCGGGAGATCTTTTGAGACCCAGTACTTC. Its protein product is CASSMSGRSFETQYF.